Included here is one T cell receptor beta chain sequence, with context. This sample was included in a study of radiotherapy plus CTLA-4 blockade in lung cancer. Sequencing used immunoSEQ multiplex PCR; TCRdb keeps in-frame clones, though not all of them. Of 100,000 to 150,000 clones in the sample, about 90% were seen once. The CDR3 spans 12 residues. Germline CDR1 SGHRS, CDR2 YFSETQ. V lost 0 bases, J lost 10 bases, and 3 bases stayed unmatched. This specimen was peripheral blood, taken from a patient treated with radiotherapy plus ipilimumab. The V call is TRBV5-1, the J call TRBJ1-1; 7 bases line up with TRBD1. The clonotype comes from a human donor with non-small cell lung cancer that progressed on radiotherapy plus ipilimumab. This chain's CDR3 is CASSLEGGIAFF. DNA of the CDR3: TGCGCCAGCAGCTTGGAAGGGGGCATAGCTTTCTTT.